This T cell receptor (beta chain) is drawn from a study of siplizumab effects on memory and regulatory T cells. The germline gives CDR1 SGHRS, CDR2 YFSETQ. Trimming at V came to 4 bases and at J to 7 bases, leaving 9 bases not matched to a gene. The CDR3 totals 16 residues. TCRdb's table, derived via immunoSEQ multiplex PCR, lists solely in-frame clones and lacks some. The sample carries over 100,000 clones, about 92% recorded once. The sequenced sample was Tregs sorted from blood. The TCR was taken from a human donor in good health. The chain employs TRBV5-1 and TRBJ2-1, with TRBD2 identical over 12 bases. The DNA of the CDR3 is TGCGCCAGCAGCCGGCCGGGACTAGCGGGCCCGAATGAGCAGTTCTTC. Amino acids: CASSRPGLAGPNEQFF.